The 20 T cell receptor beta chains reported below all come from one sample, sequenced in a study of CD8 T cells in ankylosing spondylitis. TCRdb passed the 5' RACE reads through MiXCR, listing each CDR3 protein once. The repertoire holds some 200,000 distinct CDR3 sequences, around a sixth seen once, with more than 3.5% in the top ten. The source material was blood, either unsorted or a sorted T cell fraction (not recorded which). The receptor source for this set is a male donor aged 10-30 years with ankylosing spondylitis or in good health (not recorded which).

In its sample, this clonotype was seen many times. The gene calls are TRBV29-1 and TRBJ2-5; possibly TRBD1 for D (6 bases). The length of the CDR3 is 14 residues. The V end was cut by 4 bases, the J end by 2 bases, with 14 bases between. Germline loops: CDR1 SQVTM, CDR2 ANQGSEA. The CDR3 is CSVGTPGQQETQYF. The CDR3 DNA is TGCAGCGTTGGAACACCGGGACAACAAGAGACCCAGTACTTC.

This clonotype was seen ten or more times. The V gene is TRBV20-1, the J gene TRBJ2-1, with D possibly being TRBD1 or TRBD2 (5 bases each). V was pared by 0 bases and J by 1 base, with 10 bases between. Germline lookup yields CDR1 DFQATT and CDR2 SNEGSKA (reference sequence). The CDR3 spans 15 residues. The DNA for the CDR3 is TGCAGTGCTAGAGATATGGGGGATTCCTACAATGAGCAGTTCTTC. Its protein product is CSARDMGDSYNEQFF.

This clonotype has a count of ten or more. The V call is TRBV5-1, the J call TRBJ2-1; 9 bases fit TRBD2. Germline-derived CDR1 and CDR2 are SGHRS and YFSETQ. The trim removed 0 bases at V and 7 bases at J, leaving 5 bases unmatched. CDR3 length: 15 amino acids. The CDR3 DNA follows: TGCGCCAGCAGCTTGGTTAGCGGGAGTCTTAATGAGCAGTTCTTC. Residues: CASSLVSGSLNEQFF.

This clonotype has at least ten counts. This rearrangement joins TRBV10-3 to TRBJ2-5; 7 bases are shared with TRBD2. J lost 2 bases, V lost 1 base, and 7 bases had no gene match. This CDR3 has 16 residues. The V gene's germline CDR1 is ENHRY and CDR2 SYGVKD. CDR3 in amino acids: CAISEFRGRTQETQYF. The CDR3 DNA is TGTGCCATCAGTGAGTTTCGCGGGAGAACTCAAGAGACCCAGTACTTC.

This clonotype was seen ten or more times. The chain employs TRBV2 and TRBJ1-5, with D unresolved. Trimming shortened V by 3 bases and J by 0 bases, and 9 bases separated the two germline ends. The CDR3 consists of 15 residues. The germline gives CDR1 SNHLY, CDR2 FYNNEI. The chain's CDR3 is CASSEAGGSNQPQHF. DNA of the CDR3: TGTGCCAGCAGTGAGGCGGGTGGTAGCAATCAGCCCCAGCATTTT.

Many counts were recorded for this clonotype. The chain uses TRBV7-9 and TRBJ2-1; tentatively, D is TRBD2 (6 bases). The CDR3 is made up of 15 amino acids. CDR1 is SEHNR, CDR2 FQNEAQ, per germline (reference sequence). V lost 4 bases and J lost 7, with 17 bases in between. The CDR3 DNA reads TGTGCCAGCAGCTCCGGGACTGCCGCCCATAATGAGCAGTTCTTC. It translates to CASSSGTAAHNEQFF.

CDR3 DNA sequence: TGTGCCAGCAGTGAAGCGGGTGGGTCGGGCGGGGAGCTGTTTTTT. Residues: CASSEAGGSGGELFF. The rearrangement links TRBV2 to TRBJ2-2; D gene uncertain. This CDR3 comprises 15 residues. Germline assignment: CDR1 SNHLY and CDR2 FYNNEI. V shed 0 bases and J shed 7 bases, with 12 bases lying between them.

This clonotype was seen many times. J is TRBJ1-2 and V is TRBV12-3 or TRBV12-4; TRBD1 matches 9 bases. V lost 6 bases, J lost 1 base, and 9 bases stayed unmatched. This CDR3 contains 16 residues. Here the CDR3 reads CASSTGTGSLNYGYTF. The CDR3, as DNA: TGTGCCAGCAGCACCGGGACAGGGTCACTTAACTATGGCTACACCTTC.

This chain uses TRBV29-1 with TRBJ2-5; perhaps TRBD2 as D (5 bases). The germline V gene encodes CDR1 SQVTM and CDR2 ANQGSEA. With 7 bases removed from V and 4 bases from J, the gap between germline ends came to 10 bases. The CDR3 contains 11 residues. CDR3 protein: CSADRGETQYF. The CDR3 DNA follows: TGCAGCGCTGACCGGGGAGAGACCCAGTACTTC.

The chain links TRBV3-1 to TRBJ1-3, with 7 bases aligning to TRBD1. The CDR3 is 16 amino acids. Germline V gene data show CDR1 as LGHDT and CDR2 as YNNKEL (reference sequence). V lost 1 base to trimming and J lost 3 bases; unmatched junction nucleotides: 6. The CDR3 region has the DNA TGTGCCAGCAGCCAAGGCGACAGGGTCGTTGGAAACACCATATATTTT. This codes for CASSQGDRVVGNTIYF.

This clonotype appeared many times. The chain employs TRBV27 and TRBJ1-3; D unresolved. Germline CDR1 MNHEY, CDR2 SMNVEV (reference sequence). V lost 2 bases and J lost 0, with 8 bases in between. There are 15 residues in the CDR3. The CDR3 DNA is TGTGCCAGCAGTTTAGATACCAACTCTGGAAACACCATATATTTT. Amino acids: CASSLDTNSGNTIYF.

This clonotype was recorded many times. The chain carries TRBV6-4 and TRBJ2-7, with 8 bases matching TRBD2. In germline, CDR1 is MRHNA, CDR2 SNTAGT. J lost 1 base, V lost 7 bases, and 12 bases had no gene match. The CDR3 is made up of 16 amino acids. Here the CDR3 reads CASKRVSLADSYEQYV. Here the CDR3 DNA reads TGTGCCAGCAAGCGGGTATCACTAGCGGATTCCTACGAGCAGTACGTC.

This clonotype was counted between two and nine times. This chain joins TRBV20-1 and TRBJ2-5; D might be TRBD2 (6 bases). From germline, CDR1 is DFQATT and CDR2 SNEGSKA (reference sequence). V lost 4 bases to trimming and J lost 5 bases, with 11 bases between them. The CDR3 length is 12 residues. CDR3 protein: CSANPGRETQYF. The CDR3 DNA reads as TGCAGTGCTAACCCAGGGAGGGAGACCCAGTACTTC.

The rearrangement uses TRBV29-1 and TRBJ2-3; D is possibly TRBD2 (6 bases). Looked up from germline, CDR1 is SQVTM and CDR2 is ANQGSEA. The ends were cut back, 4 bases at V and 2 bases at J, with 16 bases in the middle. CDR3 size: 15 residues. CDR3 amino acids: CSVAFGSGYTDTQYF. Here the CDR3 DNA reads TGCAGCGTTGCGTTCGGGAGCGGTTACACAGATACGCAGTATTTT.

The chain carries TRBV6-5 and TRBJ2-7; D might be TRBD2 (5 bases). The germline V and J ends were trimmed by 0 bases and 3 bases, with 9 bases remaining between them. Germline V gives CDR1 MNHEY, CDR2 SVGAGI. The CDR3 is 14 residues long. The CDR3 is CASSYSGVGYEQYF. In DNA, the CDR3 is TGTGCCAGCAGTTACTCCGGGGTTGGCTACGAGCAGTACTTC.

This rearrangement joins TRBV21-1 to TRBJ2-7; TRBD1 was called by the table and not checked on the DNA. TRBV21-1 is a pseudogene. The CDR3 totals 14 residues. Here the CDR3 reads CASSKKDPDYEQYF. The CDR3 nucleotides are TGTGCCAGCAGCAAGAAAGATCCCGACTACGAGCAGTACTTC.

In nucleotides, the CDR3 is TGTGCCAGCAGTGAAGTGCGGGTTCTTTCCTACGAGCAGTACTTC. Translated, it gives CASSEVRVLSYEQYF. This sequence joins TRBV2 and TRBJ2-7; maybe TRBD2 (5 bases). The CDR3 spans 15 residues. Per the germline V gene, CDR1 is SNHLY and CDR2 is FYNNEI. The V end was cut by 1 base, the J end by 1 base, with 11 bases between.

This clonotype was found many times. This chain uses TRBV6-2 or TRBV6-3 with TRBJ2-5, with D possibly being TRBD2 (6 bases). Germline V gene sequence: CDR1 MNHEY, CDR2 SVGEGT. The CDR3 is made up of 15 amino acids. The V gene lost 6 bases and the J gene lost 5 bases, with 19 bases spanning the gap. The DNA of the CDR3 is TGTGCCAGCAGCCCGCGGGGTGGGGGAGTCGAGACCCAGTACTTC. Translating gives CASSPRGGGVETQYF.

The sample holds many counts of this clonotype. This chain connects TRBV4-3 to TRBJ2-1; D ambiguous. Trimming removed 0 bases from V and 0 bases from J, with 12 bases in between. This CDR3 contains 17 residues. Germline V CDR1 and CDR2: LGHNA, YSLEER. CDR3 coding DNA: TGCGCCAGCAGCCAAGAAGCCCAGGCGAGCTCCTACAATGAGCAGTTCTTC. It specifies CASSQEAQASSYNEQFF.

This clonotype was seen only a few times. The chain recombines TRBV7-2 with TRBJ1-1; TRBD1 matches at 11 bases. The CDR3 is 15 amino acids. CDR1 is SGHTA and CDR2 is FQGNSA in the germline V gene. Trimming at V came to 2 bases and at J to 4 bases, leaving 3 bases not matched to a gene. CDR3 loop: CASSLSGQGVTEAFF. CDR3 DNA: TGTGCCAGCAGCTTATCGGGACAGGGGGTCACTGAAGCTTTCTTT.